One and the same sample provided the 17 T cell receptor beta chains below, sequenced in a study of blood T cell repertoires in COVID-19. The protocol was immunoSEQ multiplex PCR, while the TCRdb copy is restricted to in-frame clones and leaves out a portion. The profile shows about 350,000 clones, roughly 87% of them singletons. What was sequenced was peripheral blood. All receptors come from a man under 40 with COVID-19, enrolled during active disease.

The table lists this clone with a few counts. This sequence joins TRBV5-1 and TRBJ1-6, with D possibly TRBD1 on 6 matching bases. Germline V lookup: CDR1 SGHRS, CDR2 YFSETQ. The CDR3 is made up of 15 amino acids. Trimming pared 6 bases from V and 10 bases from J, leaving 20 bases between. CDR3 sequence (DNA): TGCGCCAGCACCCACGACGGACAGAGGGGCTCACCCCTCCACTTT. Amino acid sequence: CASTHDGQRGSPLHF.

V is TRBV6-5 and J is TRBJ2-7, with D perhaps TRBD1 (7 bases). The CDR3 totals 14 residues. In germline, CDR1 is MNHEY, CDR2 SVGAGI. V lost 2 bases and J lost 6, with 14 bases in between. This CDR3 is CASSYGRGVSEQYF. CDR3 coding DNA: TGTGCCAGCAGTTACGGCAGGGGGGTGTCCGAGCAGTACTTC.

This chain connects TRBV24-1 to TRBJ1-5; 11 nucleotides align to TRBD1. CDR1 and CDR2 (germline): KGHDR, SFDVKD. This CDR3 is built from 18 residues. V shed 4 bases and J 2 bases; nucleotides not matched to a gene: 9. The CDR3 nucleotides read TGTGCCACCAGTGAACCCGCGGGACAGGGGGGAGGCAATCAGCCCCAGCATTTT. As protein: CATSEPAGQGGGNQPQHF.

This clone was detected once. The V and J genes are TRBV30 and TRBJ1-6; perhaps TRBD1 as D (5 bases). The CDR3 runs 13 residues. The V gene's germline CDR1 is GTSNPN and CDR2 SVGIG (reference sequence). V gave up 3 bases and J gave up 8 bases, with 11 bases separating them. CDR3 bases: TGTGCCTGGAGACGGGACTCATATTCACCCCTCCACTTT. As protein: CAWRRDSYSPLHF.

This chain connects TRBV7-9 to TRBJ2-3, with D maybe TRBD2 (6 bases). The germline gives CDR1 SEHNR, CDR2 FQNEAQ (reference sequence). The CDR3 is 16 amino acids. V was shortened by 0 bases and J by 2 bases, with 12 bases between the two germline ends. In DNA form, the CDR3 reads TGTGCCAGCAGCTTAGCCCTCGGGGGAGTCACAGATACGCAGTATTTT. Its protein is CASSLALGGVTDTQYF.

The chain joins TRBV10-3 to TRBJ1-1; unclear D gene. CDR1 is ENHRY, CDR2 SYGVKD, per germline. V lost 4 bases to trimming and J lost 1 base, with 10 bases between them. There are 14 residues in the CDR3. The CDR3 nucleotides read TGTGCCATCAGTGTTGCGGAGAAGAACACTGAAGCTTTCTTT. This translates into CAISVAEKNTEAFF.

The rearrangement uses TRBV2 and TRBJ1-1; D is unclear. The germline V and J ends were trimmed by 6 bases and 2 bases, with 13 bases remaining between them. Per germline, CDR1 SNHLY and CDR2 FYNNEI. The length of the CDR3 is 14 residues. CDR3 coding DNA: TGTGCCAGCAGGGGCGGGCACCCAAACACTGAAGCTTTCTTT. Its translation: CASRGGHPNTEAFF.

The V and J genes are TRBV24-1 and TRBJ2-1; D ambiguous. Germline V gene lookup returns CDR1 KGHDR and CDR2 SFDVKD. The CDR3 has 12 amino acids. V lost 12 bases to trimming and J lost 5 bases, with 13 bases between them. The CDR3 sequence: CAARATDNEQFF. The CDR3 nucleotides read TGTGCCGCCCGTGCGACTGACAATGAGCAGTTCTTC.

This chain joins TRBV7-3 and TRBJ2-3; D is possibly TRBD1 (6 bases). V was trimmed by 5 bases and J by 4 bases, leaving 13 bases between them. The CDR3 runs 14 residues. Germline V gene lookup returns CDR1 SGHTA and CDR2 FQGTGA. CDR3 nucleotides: TGTGCCAGCAGCCAAAACAGGGATCCAGATACGCAGTATTTT. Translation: CASSQNRDPDTQYF.

CDR3 amino acids: CASSLTGFQQYF. CDR3 nucleotide sequence: TGTGCCAGCAGTTTAACAGGGTTTCAGCAGTACTTC. V is TRBV28 and J is TRBJ2-7, with D possibly TRBD1 on 6 matching bases. V was cut by 2 bases and J by 8 bases, with 10 bases left in between. Per the germline V gene, CDR1 is MDHEN and CDR2 is SYDVKM. The CDR3 is 12 amino acids. The variable domain in full, with the rest retrieved from reference TRBV28 and TRBJ2-7, is DVKVTQSSRYLVKRTGEKVFLECVQDMDHENMFWYRQDPGLGLRLIYFSYDVKMKEKGDIPEGYSVSREKKERFSLILESASTNQTSMYLCASSLTGFQQYFGPGTRLTVT.

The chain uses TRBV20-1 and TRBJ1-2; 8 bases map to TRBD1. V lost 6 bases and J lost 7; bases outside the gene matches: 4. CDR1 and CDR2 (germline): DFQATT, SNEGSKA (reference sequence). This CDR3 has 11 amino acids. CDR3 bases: TGCAGTGCCAGGGGGCAGAGTGGCTACACCTTC. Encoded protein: CSARGQSGYTF.

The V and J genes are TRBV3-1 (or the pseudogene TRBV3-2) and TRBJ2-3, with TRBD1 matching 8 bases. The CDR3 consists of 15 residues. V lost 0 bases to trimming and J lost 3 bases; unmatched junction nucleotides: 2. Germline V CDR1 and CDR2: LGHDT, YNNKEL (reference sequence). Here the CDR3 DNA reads TGTGCCAGCAGCCAAGACAGGGGGCAAACAGATACGCAGTATTTT. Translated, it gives CASSQDRGQTDTQYF.

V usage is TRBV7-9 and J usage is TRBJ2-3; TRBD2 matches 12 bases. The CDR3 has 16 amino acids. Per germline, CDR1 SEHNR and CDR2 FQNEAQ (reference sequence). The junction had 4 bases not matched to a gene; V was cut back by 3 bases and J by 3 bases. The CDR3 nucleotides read TGTGCCAGCAGCTTCGGACTAGCGGGGATTACAGATACGCAGTATTTT. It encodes CASSFGLAGITDTQYF.

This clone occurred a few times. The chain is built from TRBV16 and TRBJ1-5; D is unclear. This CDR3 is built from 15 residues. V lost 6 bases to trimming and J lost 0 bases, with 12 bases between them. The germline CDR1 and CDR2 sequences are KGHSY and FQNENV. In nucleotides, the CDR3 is TGTGCCAGCAGTCCCGACGGAGATAGCAATCAGCCCCAGCATTTT. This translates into CASSPDGDSNQPQHF.

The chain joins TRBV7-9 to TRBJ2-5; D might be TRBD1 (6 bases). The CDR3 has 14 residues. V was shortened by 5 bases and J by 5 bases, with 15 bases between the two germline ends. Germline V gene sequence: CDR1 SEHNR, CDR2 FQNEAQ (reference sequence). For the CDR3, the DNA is TGTGCCAGCAGCCCAACTTGGGGGCAGGAGACCCAGTACTTC. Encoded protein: CASSPTWGQETQYF.

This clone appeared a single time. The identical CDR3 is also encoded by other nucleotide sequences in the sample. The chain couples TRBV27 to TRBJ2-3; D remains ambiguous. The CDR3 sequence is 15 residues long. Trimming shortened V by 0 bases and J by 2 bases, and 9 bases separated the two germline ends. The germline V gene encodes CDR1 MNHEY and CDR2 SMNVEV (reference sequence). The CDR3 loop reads CASSLSRLVTDTQYF. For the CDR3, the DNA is TGTGCCAGCAGTTTATCGCGGTTGGTCACAGATACGCAGTATTTT.

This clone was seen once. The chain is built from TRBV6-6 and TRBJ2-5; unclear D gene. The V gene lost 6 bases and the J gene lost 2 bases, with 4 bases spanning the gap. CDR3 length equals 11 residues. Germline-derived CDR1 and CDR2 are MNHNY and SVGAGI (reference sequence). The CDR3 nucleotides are TGTGCCAGCAGCCCTCAAGAGACCCAGTACTTC. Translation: CASSPQETQYF.